This T cell receptor beta chain was recovered during a study of blood T cells in healthy people across ages. Findings of the study overall: Aged donors had fewer naive CD4+ cells and lower diversity than long-lived donors. Researchers judged that diversity estimates from one million T cells fell short of true values. CMV status of donors was unknown, possibly confounding expanded clonotype changes.

This clonotype came up a few times. Its target is unknown. Each sample gave at least 6.5 million isolated PBMCs. Next came a second PCR, run for about 7 to 12 cycles, which used a sample-barcoded 5' primer along with a J-beta primer mix. TCRdb analysed the 5' RACE reads with MiXCR anew, one entry per CDR3 protein. Of about 1.6 million distinct CDR3 sequences in the sample, about 32% were seen once. Germline V gene lookup returns CDR1 MNHEY and CDR2 SVGAGI. The CDR3 is made up of 12 amino acids. V dropped 8 bases and J dropped 9; count of bases not matched to a gene: 4. The V and J genes are TRBV6-5 and TRBJ2-1, with 10 positions matching TRBD2. This receptor was taken from a woman aged 25 to 39 in good health. Sequencing input: blood. In DNA form, the CDR3 reads TGTGCCAGCGGTAGCGGGGGGACTGAGCAGTTCTTC. Its translation is CASGSGGTEQFF.